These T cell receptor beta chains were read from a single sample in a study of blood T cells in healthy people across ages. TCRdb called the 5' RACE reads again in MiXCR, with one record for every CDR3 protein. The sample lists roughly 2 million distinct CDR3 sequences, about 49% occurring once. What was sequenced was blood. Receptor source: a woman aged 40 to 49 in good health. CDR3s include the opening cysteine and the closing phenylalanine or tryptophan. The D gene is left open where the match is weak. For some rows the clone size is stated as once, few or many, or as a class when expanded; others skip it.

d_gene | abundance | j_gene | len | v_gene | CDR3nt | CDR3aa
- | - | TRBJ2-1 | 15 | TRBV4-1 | TGCGCCAGCAGCCGCATGGGGGAATCGGTCCATGAGCAGTTCTTC | CASSRMGESVHEQFF
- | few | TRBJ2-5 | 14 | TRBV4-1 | TGCGCCAGCAGCCAAGGGTCCCAGAGGGAGACCCAGTACTTC | CASSQGSQRETQYF
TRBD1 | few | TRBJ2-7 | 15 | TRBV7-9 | TGTGCCAGCAGCCCCGGACAGGGGGCCGTCGACGAGCAGTACTTC | CASSPGQGAVDEQYF
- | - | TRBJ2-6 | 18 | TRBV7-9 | TGTGCCAGCAGCTCCCCTTGGGGGGAGTCATACGGGGCCAACGTCCTGACTTTC | CASSSPWGESYGANVLTF
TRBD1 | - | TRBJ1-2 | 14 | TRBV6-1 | TGTGCCAGCAGTGAATCTTCAGGGGGCTATGGCTACACCTTC | CASSESSGGYGYTF
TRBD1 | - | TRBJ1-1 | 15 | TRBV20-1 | TGCAGTGCTAGACCCCGCCAGGGGGCGAACACTGAAGCTTTCTTT | CSARPRQGANTEAFF
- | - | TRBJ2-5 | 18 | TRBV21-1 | TGTGCCAGCAGGGTTTTATTGACAGGGTCTTTAGTTGTTGAGACCCAGTACTTC | CASRVLLTGSLVVETQYF
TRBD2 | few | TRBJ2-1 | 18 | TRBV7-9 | TGTGCCAGCAGCTTAGCAGCGGGGGGGCCGACAGGCTACAATGAGCAGTTCTTC | CASSLAAGGPTGYNEQFF
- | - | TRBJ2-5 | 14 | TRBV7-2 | TGTGCCAGCAGCTTCGTAAACAGTTGGGAGACCCAGTACTTC | CASSFVNSWETQYF
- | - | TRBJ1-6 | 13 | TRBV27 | TGTGCCAGCAGCAAACAAGAGGTTTCACCCCTCCACTTT | CASSKQEVSPLHF
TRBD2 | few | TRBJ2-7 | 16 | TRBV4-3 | TGCGCCAGCAGCCCCGGGAGCGGGGGGGCCTCCTACGAGCAGTACTTC | CASSPGSGGASYEQYF
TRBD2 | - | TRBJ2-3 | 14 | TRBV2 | TGTGCCAGCAGGAGCGGGGGGTTACCAGATACGCAGTATTTT | CASRSGGLPDTQYF
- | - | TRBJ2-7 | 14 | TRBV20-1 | TGCAGTGCTAGAGGCAGTGGACCCCTAAGCGAGCAGTACTTC | CSARGSGPLSEQYF
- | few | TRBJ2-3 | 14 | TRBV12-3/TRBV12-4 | TGTGCCAGCACCGTGGGACGAGAGACAGATACGCAGTATTTT | CASTVGRETDTQYF
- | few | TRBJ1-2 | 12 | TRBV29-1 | TGCAGCGTTGAGAACCGTAACTATGGCTACACCTTC | CSVENRNYGYTF
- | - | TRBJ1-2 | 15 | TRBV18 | TGTGCCAGCTCACCACGGACAGACGCCGCCTATGGCTACACCTTC | CASSPRTDAAYGYTF
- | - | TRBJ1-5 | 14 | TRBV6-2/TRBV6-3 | TGTGCCAGCAGTTACCTTGGGGGAGGACAGCCCCAGCATTTT | CASSYLGGGQPQHF
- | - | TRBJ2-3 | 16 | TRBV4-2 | TGTGCCAGCAGCCACTCTAAGACTGGCGTGGGCGATACGCAGTATTTT | CASSHSKTGVGDTQYF
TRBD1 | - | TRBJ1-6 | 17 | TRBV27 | TGTGCCAGCAGTCCCTTCGGACGGACAGGGAAAAATTCACCCCTCCACTTT | CASSPFGRTGKNSPLHF